This T cell receptor beta chain was documented in a study of blood T cells in healthy people across ages. A J-beta primer mix and a sample-barcoded 5' primer were used in a second PCR of about 7 to 12 cycles. Using its own MiXCR run on the 5' RACE reads, TCRdb lists one record per CDR3 protein. The profile covers about a million distinct CDR3 sequences, with approximately 50% appearing a single time and roughly 23% taken by the ten largest. The CDR3 covers 13 residues. V lost 4 bases, J lost 6 bases, and 6 bases stayed unmatched. Germline loops: CDR1 SQVTM, CDR2 ANQGSEA. This receptor was identified in a woman aged 60-75 years in good health. Sequencing used blood. The chain joins TRBV29-1 to TRBJ2-3, with 8 bases aligning to TRBD1. CDR3 nucleotides: TGCAGCGTTGGACGAACAGGGGGGGATACGCAGTATTTT. It yields the protein CSVGRTGGDTQYF.